This TCR beta chain stems from a study of T cells in Graves' hyperthyroidism and ophthalmopathy (dated by TCRdb to about 2019). Study-wide context: Peripheral blood samples were taken at initial diagnosis, before any treatment was given. TCR V-J signatures able to tell the groups apart were searched for in a discovery cohort of some 100 patients, of whom more than 40 had Graves' ophthalmopathy and around 56 had stable Graves' hyperthyroidism. An independent validation cohort of under 20 hyperthyroidism patients and about 15 patients who later progressed to ophthalmopathy tested prospective prediction of ophthalmopathy. The 100 or so discovery patients were randomly divided into training and test sets at a 7:3 ratio. Thyroid tissue and blood T-cell repertoires from six Graves' hyperthyroidism patients were also compared in the study. Following sampling, methimazole starting at 30 mg daily was given to hyperthyroidism patients, and high-dose intravenous methylprednisolone was given to ophthalmopathy patients. According to the paper, TCR Vbeta CDR3 sequencing was carried out on more than 120 peripheral blood samples, which came from under 50 ophthalmopathy, some 73 hyperthyroidism and roughly 17 progressor patients. What the study reported, not specific to this receptor: Ophthalmopathy was separated from stable hyperthyroidism by a 13 V-J signature model, with around 88% sensitivity and approximately 84% specificity obtained in cross-validation and 80%/75% obtained in testing. In validation, the model predicted progression to ophthalmopathy with over 65% sensitivity and approximately 78% specificity, a median of approximately 6.7 months before onset. Sample size was not statistically predetermined, and investigators were not blinded to group allocation. Most expanded thyroid clonotypes (frequency above 0.001) were also detected in blood, suggesting blood repertoires may reflect thyroid immune responses.

Amplification of TCR beta CDR3 regions was carried out from RNA transcripts. The TCR CDR3 was subjected to a first round of RT-PCR using the HTBI primer set and the Qiagen OneStep RT-PCR kit. Libraries were constructed in a second round of multiplex PCR, after which size selection and purification were performed. Paired-end sequencing of the libraries was performed with 100 bp reads on an Illumina HiSeq2000. The original pipeline was this. SOAPnuke was used to process the raw data, removing reads that contained adapters or uncalled bases, had a mean Phred below 15, or lacked an exact match to the constant primer or identifier. High-quality paired reads were merged with COPE v1.2.5, and unique nucleotide sequences were defined as clonotypes. Clonotypes were aligned to IMGT TRBV, TRBD and TRBJ reference segments using MiTCR v1.1. Analysis was restricted to V-J combinations with a frequency above 0.0001, which covered approximately 99% of repertoires. A TCS score was defined as the ratio between F50 (clonal expansion) and ExV (chaos), using BLOSUM62-based TCRdist between CDR3 peptides within each V-J. Welch's t-statistics and random forest reduced 500 to 650 V-J features to 10 to 15, which were used in a naive Bayes classifier (R e1071). The Morisita-Horn index was used to measure how similar the thyroid and blood repertoires were. TCRdb reanalyzed the raw reads on its own, using fastp at Q25 for trimming and MiXCR for clone calling, and kept in-frame beta chains. Rows with a matching CDR3 protein are joined into one entry that keeps the most common DNA and genes. TCRdb, not the original authors, processed these V and J calls. The sample contains hundreds of thousands of distinct CDR3 sequences, 35% to 45% of them found a single time. The ten largest clones represent approximately 8.7% of the sample.

Stable Graves' hyperthyroidism was defined as no progression to ophthalmopathy during 18 months of follow-up. The hyperthyroidism patients were between 18 and 65 years old and newly diagnosed, with a disease duration of less than 2 months. Exclusion was applied to patients with uncontrolled infections, other autoimmune diseases, pregnancy or lactation. Diagnoses were based on clinical symptoms, serum thyroxine and TRAb, thyroid ultrasound and orbital computed tomography. PBMCs were isolated from about 10 ml of fresh peripheral blood by Ficoll-Paque density gradient centrifugation. Total RNA was extracted using Trizol reagent, and RNA quality was assessed on an Agilent 2100 Bioanalyzer. As regards this clonotype: Its antigen remains undetermined. No base-level quality is on record; no much larger clone is a single base apart.

The material sequenced was blood. This TCR derives from a man aged 18 to 29 with Graves' hyperthyroidism.

At the DNA level, the sequence is TGTGCCAGCAGCTTTCCGGGGAATGAGCAGTTCTTC. This encodes CASSFPGNEQFF. Here the chain combines TRBV7-6 and TRBJ2-1, and the D gene may be TRBD2, 5 bases matching. The trim is 3 bases for V and 7 bases for J, with a gap of 7 bases between the germline ends. CDR1 SGHVS and CDR2 FNYEAQ are derived from the germline V gene. The CDR3 covers 12 residues, taking in both the cysteine and the phenylalanine. Just the 36-base CDR3 DNA is kept, in frame starting at base 1.